This is a list of T cell receptor beta chains from one sample in a study of shared clonotypes between healthy human individuals. The protocol was immunoSEQ multiplex PCR, while the TCRdb copy is restricted to in-frame clones and leaves out a portion. The data show 550,000 to 700,000 clones, more than 70% seen once. Material for sequencing was memory CD4+ T cells sorted from blood. These receptors all stem from a woman in her twenties or thirties in good health. CDR3s include the opening cysteine and the closing phenylalanine or tryptophan. Each record gives: clone size, V gene, D gene, J gene, CDR3 protein, CDR3 DNA. D genes are given only for firm matches. Some rows have no size entry. The others give once, few or many, or a class for an expanded clone.

clone_size: .; v_call: TRBV18; d_call: .; j_call: TRBJ2-7; cdr3_aa: CASSPTQSYEQYF; cdr3_nt: TGTGCCAGCTCACCCACCCAGTCCTACGAGCAGTACTTC
clone_size: .; v_call: TRBV19; d_call: TRBD2; j_call: TRBJ2-3; cdr3_aa: CASRQSAGTMISTDTQYF; cdr3_nt: TGTGCCAGTAGGCAATCTGCGGGGACTATGATTAGCACAGATACGCAGTATTTT
clone_size: few; v_call: TRBV5-1; d_call: .; j_call: TRBJ2-5; cdr3_aa: CASSLAWSLKETQYF; cdr3_nt: TGCGCCAGCAGCTTGGCCTGGTCACTGAAAGAGACCCAGTACTTC
clone_size: .; v_call: TRBV28; d_call: TRBD2; j_call: TRBJ2-7; cdr3_aa: CASTPTGGGSSYEQYF; cdr3_nt: TGTGCCAGCACTCCCACCGGGGGGGGGAGCTCCTACGAGCAGTACTTC
clone_size: .; v_call: TRBV5-1; d_call: TRBD1; j_call: TRBJ1-5; cdr3_aa: CASSLTGLEEPQHF; cdr3_nt: TGCGCCAGCAGCCTGACAGGGCTGGAGGAGCCCCAGCATTTT
clone_size: .; v_call: TRBV5-6; d_call: .; j_call: TRBJ2-2; cdr3_aa: CASSFLDQTGELFF; cdr3_nt: TGTGCCAGCAGCTTTCTAGACCAAACCGGGGAGCTGTTTTTT
clone_size: few; v_call: TRBV9; d_call: .; j_call: TRBJ2-2; cdr3_aa: CASSVGRSTGELFF; cdr3_nt: TGTGCCAGCAGCGTAGGTCGGTCCACCGGGGAGCTGTTTTTT
clone_size: .; v_call: TRBV5-1; d_call: TRBD2; j_call: TRBJ2-1; cdr3_aa: CASSLMTSGSNEQFF; cdr3_nt: TGCGCCAGCAGCTTGATGACTAGCGGGAGCAATGAGCAGTTCTTC
clone_size: .; v_call: TRBV30; d_call: .; j_call: TRBJ1-4; cdr3_aa: CAWSPLTPKLFF; cdr3_nt: TGTGCCTGGAGTCCTTTGACACCAAAACTGTTTTTT
clone_size: .; v_call: TRBV14; d_call: .; j_call: TRBJ2-3; cdr3_aa: CASSQAEGDTQYF; cdr3_nt: TGTGCCAGCAGCCAAGCCGAGGGAGATACGCAGTATTTT
clone_size: .; v_call: TRBV7-3; d_call: TRBD2; j_call: TRBJ2-3; cdr3_aa: CASSLSGSDTDTQYF; cdr3_nt: TGTGCCAGCAGCTTAAGCGGGAGTGACACAGATACGCAGTATTTT
clone_size: few; v_call: TRBV19; d_call: TRBD2; j_call: TRBJ2-2; cdr3_aa: CASSIGLAYTGELFF; cdr3_nt: TGTGCCAGTAGTATAGGACTAGCGTACACCGGGGAGCTGTTTTTT
clone_size: .; v_call: TRBV7-2; d_call: TRBD2; j_call: TRBJ2-7; cdr3_aa: CASSSPGLASISYEQYF; cdr3_nt: TGTGCCAGCAGCTCACCTGGACTAGCGAGTATATCCTACGAGCAGTACTTC
clone_size: .; v_call: TRBV4-1; d_call: TRBD1; j_call: TRBJ2-5; cdr3_aa: CASSQGDRDVTQYF; cdr3_nt: TGCGCCAGCAGCCAAGGGGACAGGGACGTGACCCAGTACTTC
clone_size: .; v_call: TRBV10-3; d_call: .; j_call: TRBJ2-2; cdr3_aa: CAIRPRWGDSGELFF; cdr3_nt: TGTGCCATCAGACCCCGGTGGGGAGACAGCGGGGAGCTGTTTTTT
clone_size: many; v_call: TRBV15; d_call: TRBD1; j_call: TRBJ2-7; cdr3_aa: CATSRINRGGEQYF; cdr3_nt: TGTGCCACCAGCAGGATAAACAGGGGCGGCGAGCAGTACTTC
clone_size: .; v_call: TRBV5-4; d_call: TRBD2; j_call: TRBJ2-1; cdr3_aa: CASSAGRAGGPYNEQFF; cdr3_nt: TGTGCCAGCAGCGCGGGTCGGGCGGGAGGCCCCTACAATGAGCAGTTCTTC
clone_size: .; v_call: TRBV7-8; d_call: .; j_call: TRBJ2-7; cdr3_aa: CASSSGQWDSYEQYF; cdr3_nt: TGTGCCAGCAGCTCGGGACAGTGGGACTCTTACGAGCAGTACTTC
clone_size: .; v_call: TRBV11-2; d_call: .; j_call: TRBJ2-1; cdr3_aa: CASSLVVETEQFF; cdr3_nt: TGTGCCAGCAGCTTAGTGGTAGAAACTGAGCAGTTCTTC
clone_size: .; v_call: TRBV5-1; d_call: .; j_call: TRBJ2-3; cdr3_aa: CASSQGAVTDTQYF; cdr3_nt: TGCGCCAGCAGCCAAGGAGCAGTCACAGATACGCAGTATTTT
clone_size: .; v_call: TRBV7-9; d_call: TRBD1; j_call: TRBJ1-1; cdr3_aa: CASSSQTGKDTEAFF; cdr3_nt: TGTGCCAGCAGCTCCCAGACAGGGAAGGACACTGAAGCTTTCTTT
clone_size: few; v_call: TRBV27; d_call: TRBD1; j_call: TRBJ2-2; cdr3_aa: CASSSGGYTGELFF; cdr3_nt: TGTGCCAGCAGCTCAGGGGGCTACACCGGGGAGCTGTTTTTT